Each of the 17 T cell receptor beta chains below was sequenced from the same sample in a study of blood T cells in healthy people across ages. The second PCR ran about 6 to 11 cycles with a sample-barcoded 5' primer and J-beta primers. TCRdb analysed the 5' RACE reads with MiXCR anew, one entry per CDR3 protein. The sample records around 1,600,000 distinct CDR3 sequences, less than 45% being singletons. Sequences were obtained from blood. The receptor source for this set is a woman aged 18-29 years in good health.

V is TRBV20-1 and J is TRBJ2-7; a possible D gene is TRBD2 (6 bases). The DNA end is a closer match to TRBJ2-5, so the J assignment may be wrong. The CDR3 has 14 residues. Germline V CDR1 and CDR2: DFQATT, SNEGSKA (reference sequence). CDR3 in DNA: TGCAGTGCTAGAGACGCCGGAGGGGAAGAGACCCAGTACTTC. Translating gives CSARDAGGEETQYF.

This clonotype was counted a few times. The chain recombines TRBV12-3 or TRBV12-4 with TRBJ2-2; D ambiguous. Trimming shortened V by 3 bases and J by 5 bases, and 7 bases separated the two germline ends. CDR3 length: 13 amino acids. CDR3 nucleotides: TGTGCCAGCAGTTTTCCCACTACCGGGGAGCTGTTTTTT. Its translation: CASSFPTTGELFF.

The sample holds a few counts of this clonotype. The chain carries TRBV27 and TRBJ2-1; 8 bases line up with TRBD1. J gave up 5 bases and V 2 bases, and 20 bases lay outside the gene matches. The germline V gene encodes CDR1 MNHEY and CDR2 SMNVEV (reference sequence). This CDR3 comprises 20 residues. The CDR3 DNA reads as TGTGCCAGCAGTTTACGGGGCCCCCTCTACTCGGACAGGGAGGACAATGAGCAGTTCTTC. This gives the protein CASSLRGPLYSDREDNEQFF.

The chain links TRBV4-3 to TRBJ2-1; D perhaps matches TRBD2 (5 bases). Deletions cut 4 bases from V and 0 bases from J, with 13 bases between. The CDR3 extends over 16 amino acids. CDR1 is LGHNA, CDR2 YSLEER, per germline. The CDR3 spells CASSPVVASSYNEQFF. The CDR3 DNA is TGCGCCAGCAGCCCGGTGGTAGCGAGCTCCTACAATGAGCAGTTCTTC.

The chain joins TRBV4-1 to TRBJ2-5; possibly TRBD1 for D (6 bases). The V and J ends lost 1 base and 11 bases respectively, with 20 bases between them. The CDR3 consists of 15 residues. Germline CDR1 is MGHRA and CDR2 is YSYEKL. CDR3 loop: CASSQVRTASNEQYF. CDR3 bases: TGCGCCAGCAGCCAAGTCAGGACAGCCAGCAATGAGCAGTACTTC.

The rearrangement joins TRBV7-2 to TRBJ2-7, with a weak D call TRBD1 (6 bases). Trimming removed 5 bases from V and 0 bases from J, with 11 bases in between. The CDR3 runs 14 residues. Per germline, CDR1 SGHTA and CDR2 FQGNSA. In nucleotides, the CDR3 is TGTGCCAGCAGCCAAAGGGGGAACTCCTACGAGCAGTACTTC. Protein: CASSQRGNSYEQYF.

This clonotype has a handful of counts. V and J are TRBV12-3 or TRBV12-4 and TRBJ2-3, with 10 nucleotides matching TRBD2. The V and J ends lost 6 bases and 0 bases, in that order; junction bases with no gene match: 12. This CDR3 is built from 18 residues. The CDR3 loop is CASRHSGGITLSTDTQYF. CDR3 coding DNA: TGTGCCAGCAGACATAGCGGGGGGATAACCCTTAGCACAGATACGCAGTATTTT.

The V call is TRBV3-1, the J call TRBJ2-7; D not resolved. V gave up 1 base and J gave up 10 bases, with 14 bases separating them. Germline CDR1 is LGHDT and CDR2 is YNNKEL (reference sequence). The CDR3 extends over 13 amino acids. This CDR3 is CASSQVKSDAQYF. DNA for the CDR3: TGTGCCAGCAGCCAAGTCAAGTCAGATGCCCAGTACTTC.

The rearrangement uses TRBV2 and TRBJ2-1; D perhaps matches TRBD1 (6 bases). Germline lookup yields CDR1 SNHLY and CDR2 FYNNEI. The CDR3 contains 13 residues. With 2 bases removed from V and 6 bases from J, the gap between germline ends came to 8 bases. CDR3 nucleotide sequence: TGTGCCAGCAGTGAACCAGGGGTCAATGAGCAGTTCTTC. Protein sequence: CASSEPGVNEQFF.

The chain joins TRBV4-1 to TRBJ2-2; D is possibly TRBD2 (5 bases). V was shortened by 0 bases and J by 7 bases, with 15 bases between the two germline ends. Germline V gene sequence: CDR1 MGHRA, CDR2 YSYEKL. The length of the CDR3 is 16 residues. The CDR3 DNA reads TGCGCCAGCAGCCAAGATGGAGGCGAGAGAGGCGGGGAGCTGTTTTTT. Residues: CASSQDGGERGGELFF.

This clonotype was detected only a few times. The rearrangement joins TRBV4-3 to TRBJ1-2; 9 nucleotides match TRBD1. Germline CDR1 is LGHNA and CDR2 is YSLEER. There are 16 residues in the CDR3. V was pared by 1 base and J by 4 bases, with 7 bases of the junction left unmatched. CDR3 in amino acids: CASSQVNRGLGYGYTF. CDR3 coding DNA: TGCGCCAGCAGCCAAGTGAACAGGGGGCTCGGCTATGGCTACACCTTC.

The chain combines TRBV24-1 with TRBJ2-3; 10 bases are a match to TRBD2. The germline V gene has CDR1 KGHDR and CDR2 SFDVKD. CDR3 length equals 19 residues. With 5 bases clipped from V and 3 bases from J, the junction kept 16 bases outside the gene matches. The CDR3 protein is CATSGPAAVLAGATDTQYF. The CDR3 DNA follows: TGTGCCACCAGTGGTCCCGCTGCTGTGCTAGCGGGAGCAACAGATACGCAGTATTTT.

This rearrangement joins TRBV7-2 to TRBJ2-1, with 8 bases identical to TRBD2. V shed 1 base and J 5 bases; nucleotides not matched to a gene: 13. The CDR3 covers 18 residues. CDR1 is SGHTA and CDR2 is FQGNSA in the germline V gene. The CDR3 bases are TGTGCCAGCAGCTTAGTTCGTATGGGCGAGCGGGGGAACAATGAGCAGTTCTTC. It specifies CASSLVRMGERGNNEQFF.

There are many counts of this clonotype. This chain connects TRBV29-1 to TRBJ2-3; 11 positions agree with TRBD1. From germline, CDR1 is SQVTM and CDR2 ANQGSEA. V was clipped by 5 bases and J by 0 bases; unmatched bases: 4. The CDR3 contains 15 residues. The CDR3 nucleotides read TGCAGCGTTATTTGGACAGGGGGCAGCACAGATACGCAGTATTTT. The encoded protein is CSVIWTGGSTDTQYF.

The chain joins TRBV5-1 to TRBJ1-4; 12 nucleotides match TRBD1. CDR3 length: 17 residues. After removal of 4 bases from V and 2 bases from J, the junction contained 6 bases not matched to a gene. The germline CDR1 and CDR2 sequences are SGHRS and YFSETQ. DNA for the CDR3: TGCGCCAGCAGCACGGGACAGGGGGCGCCTACTAATGAAAAACTGTTTTTT. Protein: CASSTGQGAPTNEKLFF.

The chain carries TRBV5-1 and TRBJ1-2; TRBD1 matches at 10 bases. After removal of 3 bases from V and 6 bases from J, the junction contained 5 bases not matched to a gene. The V gene's germline CDR1 is SGHRS and CDR2 YFSETQ. CDR3 length: 14 residues. The CDR3 here is CASSWRQGADGYTF. In DNA form, the CDR3 reads TGCGCCAGCAGCTGGAGACAGGGGGCGGATGGCTACACCTTC.

The chain carries TRBV12-3 or TRBV12-4 and TRBJ2-3; D may be TRBD1 (6 bases). This CDR3 contains 13 residues. V was clipped by 5 bases and J by 13 bases, with 19 bases between them. CDR3 DNA: TGTGCCAGCAGTCCCCGCCGGACAGCTATGAAGTATTTT. Residues: CASSPRRTAMKYF.